This T cell receptor beta chain is from a study of shared clonotypes between healthy human individuals. V gave up 6 bases and J gave up 0 bases, with 8 bases separating them. CDR1 and CDR2 (germline): SGHTA, FQGNSA. There are 13 residues in the CDR3. Per sorted-subset replicate PCR, input was around 220 ng DNA, representing 30,000 to 35,000 T cell genomes. Per the original data handling: ImmunoSEQ supplied junction-only sequences lacking quality scores, so filtering was different. Measured with immunoSEQ multiplex PCR; TCRdb has only the in-frame clones, and not every one. V and J calls and clone size are copied from that table; D and trimming were computed from the DNA. The sample has millions of clones; around 94% are singletons.

The sample comprised naive CD4+ T cells sorted from blood. Subset indicated: CD45RA+ positively selected. The sequence was collected from a man aged 18-30 years in good health. This sequence joins TRBV7-2 and TRBJ1-1; D is unresolved. CDR3 coding DNA: TGTGCCAGCAGACAAACGGTGAACACTGAAGCTTTCTTT. It translates to CASRQTVNTEAFF.